This TCR beta chain emerged from a study of Ad26.COV2.S vaccination and SARS-CoV-2 variants. Background on the study: The donor was enrolled in the Ad26.COV2.S arm of the COV1001 trial.

The germline gives CDR1 SNHLY, CDR2 FYNNEI. The CDR3 sequence is 13 residues long. Trimming cost V 5 bases and J 1 base, with 6 bases left between them. TCRdb's table, derived via immunoSEQ multiplex PCR, lists solely in-frame clones and lacks some. The sample lists about 320,000 clones; 85% were seen once. Specified treatment: around 19 received Ad26.COV2.S at low or high dose, single or two shots; a few received placebo; per-sample allocation not given. Sampling took place 63 days after the first vaccine or placebo injection. This person who donated was an adult of 18-55 years in Boston. The receptor's source is a person aged 18-60 years who received the Ad26.COV2.S COVID-19 vaccine or a placebo. The material sequenced was peripheral blood, taken in a trial of Ad26.COV2.S vaccine versus placebo. The chain has TRBV2 and TRBJ1-5; no reliable D call. In nucleotides, the CDR3 is TGTGCCAGCAGTAGGGAGAGCAATCAGCCCCAGCATTTT. Translation gives CASSRESNQPQHF. The whole variable domain, filled in from reference TRBV2 and TRBJ1-5, reads EPEVTQTPSHQVTQMGQEVILRCVPISNHLYFYWYRQILGQKVEFLVSFYNNEISEKSEIFDDQFSVERPDGSNFTLKIRSTKLEDSAMYFCASSRESNQPQHFGDGTRLSIL.